Sequencing of this T cell receptor beta chain was carried out in a study of blood T cell repertoires in COVID-19. Study-level information: In each case, the material was cDNA or gDNA derived from T cells, B-cell-depleted T cells, or PBMCs.

Original analysis: Nucleated cell counts were estimated from reference gene primer amplification. Assay: immunoSEQ multiplex PCR; the TCRdb copy retains only in-frame clones and omits some. The DNA gave D and trimming, while V, J and clone size come from that table. The sample has some 210,000 clones, just over 90% seen once. With 5 bases removed from V and 6 bases from J, the gap between germline ends came to 16 bases. The germline V gene encodes CDR1 MDHEN and CDR2 SYDVKM. The length of the CDR3 is 14 residues. Sequencing used peripheral blood. V gene TRBV28 combines with J gene TRBJ1-2, with a tentative D call TRBD1 (6 bases). This TCR was recovered from a young man with acute or convalescent COVID-19. The CDR3 loop reads CASSRPGTFDGYTF. DNA for the CDR3: TGTGCCAGCAGTCGACCTGGGACATTCGATGGCTACACCTTC.